In this sample, the clone carrying this T cell receptor beta chain turned up once. Clones were read by immunoSEQ multiplex PCR, and TCRdb kept only the in-frame ones, dropping some. The table includes 250,000 to 300,000 clones, around 80% detected once. CDR1 and CDR2 from the germline V gene are MDHEN and SYDVKM. J was trimmed by 1 base and V by 8 bases; bases with no gene match: 3. The CDR3 is 13 residues long. These data belong to a study of blood T cell repertoires in COVID-19. The receptor was derived from a man aged 25-40 years with acute COVID-19. V gene TRBV28 combines with J gene TRBJ1-1, with 8 bases that match TRBD1. Material: PBMCs or T cells enriched from blood (not recorded which). The CDR3 bases are TGTGCCAGCCTACAGGGGGAGAACACTGAAGCTTTCTTT. Translated, it gives CASLQGENTEAFF. The full variable domain, with the rest looked up from reference TRBV28 and TRBJ1-1, is DVKVTQSSRYLVKRTGEKVFLECVQDMDHENMFWYRQDPGLGLRLIYFSYDVKMKEKGDIPEGYSVSREKKERFSLILESASTNQTSMYLCASLQGENTEAFFGQGTRLTVV.